This T cell receptor (beta chain) was captured in a study of PD-L1 blockade in urothelial cancer. Study-wide background: Twenty-five of 29 patients were men who had bladder-origin urothelial cancer. Per blood sample, T cells had a median of roughly 150,000.

The study's findings and limits: Durable benefit was linked to greater 3-week expansion of tumor-associated blood clones.

The CDR3 spans 14 residues. Germline V gene lookup returns CDR1 GTSNPN and CDR2 SVGIG (reference sequence). The ends lost 2 bases at V and 5 bases at J; junction bases unmatched: 4. Synthetically made TCR analog templates were put into each PCR as spikes. Assay used: immunoSEQ multiplex PCR; TCRdb lists only in-frame clones, some missing. The sample holds tens of thousands of clones; around 89% are singletons and the top ten take approximately 1.5%. Time point here: pretreatment peripheral blood. On this clone itself: As yet, its antigen is unknown.

The receptor was isolated from a man between 60 and 75 years old with urothelial cancer. Sequences were derived from PBMCs, sampled around atezolizumab (anti-PD-L1) treatment. The V call is TRBV30, the J call TRBJ1-5, with 9 positions matching TRBD1. CDR3 in DNA: TGTGCCTGGAGTCTCCGGACAGGGGATCAGCCCCAGCATTTT. Its protein is CAWSLRTGDQPQHF.